These 5 T cell receptor beta chains originate from one sample sequenced in a study of cytomegalovirus exposure and HLA in healthy donors. The method was immunoSEQ multiplex PCR; TCRdb's version includes in-frame clones alone and lacks a portion of them. The sample contains under 200,000 clones, roughly nine tenths of which appear only once. Sequencing was performed on PBMCs. The receptors here all came from a woman aged 30 to 39 in good health and CMV-seronegative.

V and J are TRBV27 and TRBJ2-7; D is ambiguous. The CDR3 has 12 residues. The V gene lost 5 bases and the J gene lost 6 bases, with 11 bases spanning the gap. CDR1 and CDR2 from the germline V gene are MNHEY and SMNVEV (reference sequence). CDR3 sequence: CASSADGVEQYF. CDR3 DNA: TGTGCCAGCAGTGCCGACGGAGTCGAGCAGTACTTC.

J is TRBJ2-7 and V is TRBV18; D unclear. Germline loops: CDR1 KGHSH, CDR2 LQKENI. There are 14 residues in the CDR3. Trimming took 2 bases from V and 3 from J, leaving 11 bases between them. The CDR3 spells CASSPKRTGYEQYF. For the CDR3, the DNA is TGTGCCAGCTCACCAAAAAGAACCGGCTACGAGCAGTACTTC.

This clone was found once. CDR3 bases: TGTGCCAGCAGCTTTGCGGGGGGCTCCGATACGCAGTATTTT. Amino acid sequence: CASSFAGGSDTQYF. The chain couples TRBV7-9 to TRBJ2-3; 8 nucleotides agree with TRBD2. CDR1 SEHNR and CDR2 FQNEAQ come from the germline V gene (reference sequence). The CDR3 sequence is 14 residues long. The ends lost 3 bases at V and 6 bases at J; junction bases unmatched: 5.

This CDR3 is CAWSGEGGHSYEQYF. The CDR3 DNA sequence: TGTGCCTGGAGTGGGGAAGGGGGTCACTCCTACGAGCAGTACTTC. This chain connects TRBV30 to TRBJ2-7; the D gene is possibly TRBD1 (6 bases). The CDR3 runs 15 residues. V was clipped by 1 base and J by 0 bases, with 13 bases between them. The V gene's germline CDR1 is GTSNPN and CDR2 SVGIG (reference sequence).

The V gene is TRBV2, the J gene TRBJ1-1; TRBD1 is a possible D gene (5 bases). The CDR3 covers 11 residues. The V gene's germline CDR1 is SNHLY and CDR2 FYNNEI. V lost 8 bases and J 8 bases, leaving 12 bases between the germline ends. The CDR3 sequence is CASGTIFEAFF. CDR3 sequence (DNA): TGTGCCAGCGGGACCATTTTCGAAGCTTTCTTT.